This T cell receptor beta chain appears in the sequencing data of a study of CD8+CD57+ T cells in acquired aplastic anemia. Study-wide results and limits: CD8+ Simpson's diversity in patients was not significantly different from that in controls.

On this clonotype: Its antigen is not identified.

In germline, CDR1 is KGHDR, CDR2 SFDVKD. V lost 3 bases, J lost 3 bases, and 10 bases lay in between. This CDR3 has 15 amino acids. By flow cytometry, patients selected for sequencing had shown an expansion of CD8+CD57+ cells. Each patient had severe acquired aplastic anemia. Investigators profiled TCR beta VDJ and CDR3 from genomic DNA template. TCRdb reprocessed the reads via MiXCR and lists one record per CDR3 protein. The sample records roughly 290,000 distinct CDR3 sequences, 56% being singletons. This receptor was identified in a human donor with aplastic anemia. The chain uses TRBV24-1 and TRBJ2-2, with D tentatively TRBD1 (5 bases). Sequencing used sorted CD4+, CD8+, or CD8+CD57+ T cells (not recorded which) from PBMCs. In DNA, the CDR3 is TGTGCCACCAGTGATCAGGGTAGGGACACCGGGGAGCTGTTTTTT. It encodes CATSDQGRDTGELFF.